The clone carrying this T cell receptor (beta chain) has ten or more counts. Its antigen is currently unknown. The CDR3 loop spans 14 amino acids. Germline values: CDR1 GTSNPN, CDR2 SVGIG (reference sequence). V dropped 1 base and J dropped 6 bases, with 15 bases sitting between them. Amplification of TCR beta CDR3 regions used RNA as the template. The TCR CDR3 first-round RT-PCR relied on the HTBI primer set. MiXCR, run by TCRdb on the multiplex PCR reads, gives a single entry per CDR3 protein. This sample has 640,000 or so distinct CDR3 sequences; 14% to 15% occur once, and the top ten carry around 4.5%. The sample comes from a study of T cells in Graves' hyperthyroidism and ophthalmopathy. Findings of the study overall: The blood repertoire included most of the expanded thyroid clonotypes above 0.001. Ophthalmopathy was identified by the model a median around 5.9 months ahead of onset.

Active moderate-to-severe ophthalmopathy, Clinical Activity Score at least 3, NOSPECS at least 4, under 3 months' duration. Source material for PBMCs was 10 ml fresh peripheral blood. The chain joins TRBV30 to TRBJ2-5; D might be TRBD1 (6 bases). The sequenced material came from blood. The TCR sequence derives from a woman aged 35 to 49 with Graves' ophthalmopathy. The chain's CDR3 is CAWSGDRSGKTQYF. CDR3 coding DNA: TGTGCCTGGAGTGGAGACAGGTCGGGGAAGACCCAGTACTTC. Complete variable domain (other parts from reference TRBV30 and TRBJ2-5): SQTIHQWPATLVQPVGSPLSLECTVEGTSNPNLYWYRQAAGRGLQLLFYSVGIGQISSEVPQNLSASRPQDRQFILSSKKLLLSDSGFYLCAWSGDRSGKTQYFGPGTRLLVL.